This TCR beta chain appears in the sequencing data of a study of blood T cell repertoires in COVID-19 (dated by TCRdb to the early 2020s). In the study overall: Samples from collaborators originated in the United States, Italy and Spain and spanned both the acute and convalescent phases of COVID-19. The prospective study material was composed of cDNA or gDNA derived from T cells, B-cell-depleted T cells, or PBMCs. Deeply sampled blood TCRbeta repertoires from subjects exposed to, actively infected with, or recovered from COVID-19 were included in the dataset. The repertoires were made available in a free public database intended to serve as a resource for research on the immune response to SARS-CoV-2. The samples were drawn from two sources: the first 160 participants of the ongoing ImmuneRACE study, and 1,000 to 1,500 subjects contributed by 6 global collaborators. Nearly every sample came with metadata listing a de-identified subject ID, COVID-19 status, age in years and sex. Where available, HLA class I and class II types were obtained from metadata supplied by the sample provider rather than from assay-based typing.

The immunoSEQ Assay, a bias-controlled multiplex PCR, was used to amplify TCRbeta CDR3 regions from genomic DNA. The study's processing was this. The number of nucleated cells in each sample was estimated by amplification of reference gene primers within the assay. To quantify the absolute abundance of each unique TCRbeta CDR3 rearrangement, sequence reads were collapsed and filtered. For each sample, productive Simpson clonality was calculated by taking the square root of Simpson's diversity index across productive rearrangements. The source is immuneACCESS, and TCRdb retained only in-frame sequences with V and J called. Part of the clones is not carried over; for the studies checked, unresolved V genes explain less than half of this, and the remainder is unexplained. V, J and clone size are taken as reported in that table, and D and trimming were inferred from the DNA itself. Recorded for this sample are 200,000 to 250,000 clones; more than 80% of them occurred a single time. The ten largest clones represent roughly 2.7% of the sample.

Findings and caveats that apply to the study as a whole: The quantity of clinical and demographic metadata differed by source and by participant and was supplied without curation.

Worth noting for this clone: What this receptor recognizes is not known. The input lacks base qualities; no much larger clone sits a single base away.

The CDR3 measures 15 amino acids from cysteine to phenylalanine. The DNA shown is the 45-base CDR3, in frame from base 1. Trimming at the junction amounts to 5 bases on V and 1 base on J, and the germline ends lie 14 bases apart. Sequences LGHNT (CDR1) and FRNRAP (CDR2) are obtained from the germline V gene. At one collaborating source in Seattle, patients were enrolled during active infection and were followed longitudinally through the course of disease. Each collaborating institution followed its own protocols to collect whole blood in K2EDTA tubes. For TCRbeta analysis, collaborators shipped samples in one of three forms: frozen whole blood, isolated PBMCs, or DNA extracted from either of those sample types.

The TCR sequence derives from a man aged 25-45 years with COVID-19, enrolled during active disease. The chain joins TRBV12-5 to TRBJ1-1; possibly the D gene is TRBD1, per 6 matching bases. Specimen: peripheral blood. DNA sequence: TGTGCTAGTGGTGACCGCAGGGGTGGGAACACTGAAGCTTTCTTT. This translates into CASGDRRGGNTEAFF.